The rows below give T cell receptor beta chains drawn from one sample of a study of blood T cell repertoires in COVID-19. Clones were read by immunoSEQ multiplex PCR, and TCRdb kept only the in-frame ones, dropping some. The data contain under 150,000 clones, 80% to 90% of them singletons. The specimen was peripheral blood. These receptors were obtained from a human donor in a cohort sampled during active COVID-19. Each CDR3 is given with its conserved first and last residue. A D gene is named only where the DNA matches it firmly. Not every row has a clone size; where given, it reads once, few, many or a size class.

clone_size: -
j_call: TRBJ1-6
v_call: TRBV30
d_call: -
cdr3_length: 14
cdr3_aa: CAWSLPSRSSPLHF
cdr3_nt: TGTGCCTGGAGTCTTCCCTCGCGGAGTTCACCCCTCCACTTT

clone_size: -
j_call: TRBJ1-3
v_call: TRBV5-1
d_call: -
cdr3_length: 13
cdr3_aa: CASTTGTGNTIYF
cdr3_nt: TGCGCCAGCACCACAGGGACGGGAAACACCATATATTTT

clone_size: -
j_call: TRBJ2-1
v_call: TRBV7-2
d_call: TRBD2
cdr3_length: 16
cdr3_aa: CASIIPGTSIYNEQFF
cdr3_nt: TGTGCCAGCATCATACCCGGGACTAGTATTTACAATGAGCAGTTCTTC

clone_size: few
j_call: TRBJ1-1
v_call: TRBV14
d_call: -
cdr3_length: 13
cdr3_aa: CASSSWGGTEAFF
cdr3_nt: TGTGCCAGCAGCTCCTGGGGGGGCACTGAAGCTTTCTTT

clone_size: -
j_call: TRBJ2-5
v_call: TRBV7-9
d_call: TRBD2
cdr3_length: 15
cdr3_aa: CASSRGGEGGETQYF
cdr3_nt: TGTGCCAGCAGCCGCGGGGGGGAAGGCGGGGAGACCCAGTACTTC

clone_size: -
j_call: TRBJ1-6
v_call: TRBV11-3
d_call: TRBD1
cdr3_length: 12
cdr3_aa: CASSEEGAALHF
cdr3_nt: TGTGCCAGCAGCGAGGAGGGGGCAGCCCTCCACTTT

clone_size: -
j_call: TRBJ1-4
v_call: TRBV27
d_call: TRBD1
cdr3_length: 15
cdr3_aa: CASSRTGGGYEKLFF
cdr3_nt: TGTGCCAGCAGTCGTACAGGGGGGGGATATGAAAAACTGTTTTTT

clone_size: -
j_call: TRBJ2-7
v_call: TRBV11-2
d_call: TRBD1
cdr3_length: 18
cdr3_aa: CASSLDGTGRGMGYEQYF
cdr3_nt: TGTGCCAGCAGCTTAGACGGGACAGGGAGGGGTATGGGGTACGAGCAGTACTTC

clone_size: -
j_call: TRBJ2-4
v_call: TRBV6-2/TRBV6-3
d_call: TRBD2
cdr3_length: 14
cdr3_aa: CASSSGGAKNIQYF
cdr3_nt: TGTGCCAGCAGTTCGGGGGGAGCCAAAAACATTCAGTACTTC

clone_size: -
j_call: TRBJ2-7
v_call: TRBV30
d_call: TRBD1
cdr3_length: 14
cdr3_aa: CAWRRGPLTYEQYF
cdr3_nt: TGTGCCTGGAGGAGGGGGCCCCTGACCTACGAGCAGTACTTC

clone_size: -
j_call: TRBJ2-2
v_call: TRBV7-3
d_call: -
cdr3_length: 14
cdr3_aa: CASSLSGITGELFF
cdr3_nt: TGTGCCAGCAGCTTATCAGGGATCACCGGGGAGCTGTTTTTT

clone_size: -
j_call: TRBJ2-1
v_call: TRBV9
d_call: -
cdr3_length: 15
cdr3_aa: CASNVGPSLGGEQFF
cdr3_nt: TGTGCCAGCAACGTTGGGCCTAGCTTGGGAGGTGAGCAGTTCTTC

clone_size: -
j_call: TRBJ1-3
v_call: TRBV4-3
d_call: TRBD1
cdr3_length: 14
cdr3_aa: CASGTGEAGNTIYF
cdr3_nt: TGCGCCAGTGGGACAGGGGAGGCTGGAAACACCATATATTTT

clone_size: -
j_call: TRBJ2-5
v_call: TRBV7-9
d_call: TRBD2
cdr3_length: 13
cdr3_aa: CASRVAGAETQYF
cdr3_nt: TGTGCCAGCAGAGTAGCGGGGGCAGAGACCCAGTACTTC

clone_size: -
j_call: TRBJ2-7
v_call: TRBV6-5
d_call: -
cdr3_length: 14
cdr3_aa: CASSRRDTYYEQYF
cdr3_nt: TGTGCCAGCAGCCGCCGGGACACCTACTACGAGCAGTACTTC

clone_size: -
j_call: TRBJ1-3
v_call: TRBV19
d_call: TRBD1
cdr3_length: 14
cdr3_aa: CASSPTGPGNTIYF
cdr3_nt: TGTGCCAGTAGCCCGACAGGGCCTGGAAACACCATATATTTT

clone_size: -
j_call: TRBJ2-5
v_call: TRBV7-9
d_call: TRBD1
cdr3_length: 15
cdr3_aa: CASSSRTGGQETQYF
cdr3_nt: TGTGCCAGCAGCTCCAGGACAGGGGGCCAAGAGACCCAGTACTTC

clone_size: -
j_call: TRBJ2-4
v_call: TRBV15
d_call: TRBD2
cdr3_length: 17
cdr3_aa: CATSRTGTSGGKNIQYF
cdr3_nt: TGTGCCACCAGCAGGACCGGGACTAGCGGGGGCAAAAACATTCAGTACTTC

clone_size: -
j_call: TRBJ2-2
v_call: TRBV7-8
d_call: -
cdr3_length: 16
cdr3_aa: CASSLSAGAVSGELFF
cdr3_nt: TGTGCCAGCAGTCTGTCGGCAGGGGCGGTCTCCGGGGAGCTGTTTTTT